The clone carrying this T cell receptor (beta chain) showed up just a few times. TCR beta CDR3 regions were amplified from RNA. When the TCR CDR3 underwent first-round RT-PCR, the HTBI primer set was used. One entry per CDR3 protein, called by TCRdb with MiXCR from the multiplex PCR reads. The sample lists fewer than 900,000 distinct CDR3 sequences, 15% to 20% occurring once. The source of the sample is a study of T cells in Graves' hyperthyroidism and ophthalmopathy. Fresh peripheral blood, roughly 10 ml, was the source of the PBMCs. The sequenced sample consisted of blood. This clonotype was obtained from a woman aged 45-59 years with Graves' hyperthyroidism that later progressed to Graves' ophthalmopathy.

The CDR3 here is CASMRHWMSSYNEQFF. The CDR3 nucleotides are TGTGCCAGCATGAGACACTGGATGAGCTCCTACAATGAGCAGTTCTTC. J is TRBJ2-1 and V is TRBV2; D remains ambiguous. This CDR3 is 16 amino acids long. Germline V lookup: CDR1 SNHLY, CDR2 FYNNEI. V was shortened by 7 bases and J by 0 bases, with 16 bases between the two germline ends.